One sample yielded the 25 T cell receptor beta chains listed below, sequenced in a study of T cells in Graves' hyperthyroidism and ophthalmopathy. Amplification of TCR beta CDR3 regions was performed using RNA transcripts as template. The primer set for the first-round RT-PCR of the TCR CDR3 was HTBI. Via MiXCR, TCRdb re-called the multiplex PCR reads, giving one row per CDR3 protein. The sample lists under 350,000 distinct CDR3 sequences, around 25% occurring once. The sequencing input was blood. The receptors derive from a man in his forties with Graves' hyperthyroidism that later progressed to Graves' ophthalmopathy.

This clonotype has a count of ten or more. The chain couples TRBV20-1 to TRBJ2-2; 7 nucleotides align to TRBD2. The germline V gene encodes CDR1 DFQATT and CDR2 SNEGSKA (reference sequence). The CDR3 has 18 amino acids. Losses at the gene ends were 3 bases for V and 1 base for J; bases not matched to a gene: 14. Here the CDR3 DNA reads TGCAGTGCTAGCCCCGGGGGTGCTCTAGCGGAGAACACCGGGGAGCTGTTTTTT. Amino acids: CSASPGGALAENTGELFF.

The sample holds many counts of this clonotype. The chain recombines TRBV19 with TRBJ1-5, with unresolved D. Germline V gene data show CDR1 as LNHDA and CDR2 as SQIVND (reference sequence). V dropped 7 bases and J dropped 6 bases, with 19 bases sitting between them. This CDR3 comprises 15 residues. Written as DNA, the CDR3 is TGTGCCAGTACCACTCCCGGAACTAATGGTCAGCCCCAGCATTTT. Its translation is CASTTPGTNGQPQHF. Based on the CDR3 plus reference TRBV19 and TRBJ1-5, the full variable domain is DGGITQSPKYLFRKEGQNVTLSCEQNLNHDAMYWYRQDPGQGLRLIYYSQIVNDFQKGDIAEGYSVSREKKESFPLTVTSAQKNPTAFYLCASTTPGTNGQPQHFGDGTRLSIL.

This clonotype was counted a few times. The V call is TRBV6-5, the J call TRBJ2-7; D unclear. CDR1 and CDR2 (germline): MNHEY, SVGAGI. The CDR3 spans 12 residues. The V end was cut by 6 bases, the J end by 6 bases, with 12 bases between. The CDR3 is CASRYLGGEQYF. DNA for the CDR3: TGTGCCAGCAGATACCTAGGCGGCGAGCAGTACTTC.

This clonotype appeared many times. V and J are TRBV15 and TRBJ1-1, with 7 bases that match TRBD1. The CDR3 totals 16 residues. V trimming: 2 bases; J trimming: 3 bases; junction bases outside the gene matches: 9. Germline-derived CDR1 and CDR2 are LNHNV and YYDKDF (reference sequence). The CDR3 reads CATSRTYRGADTEAFF. The CDR3 bases are TGTGCCACCAGCAGAACCTACAGGGGAGCAGACACTGAAGCTTTCTTT. Based on the CDR3 plus reference TRBV15 and TRBJ1-1, the full variable domain is DAMVIQNPRYQVTQFGKPVTLSCSQTLNHNVMYWYQQKSSQAPKLLFHYYDKDFNNEADTPDNFQSRRPNTSFCFLDIRSPGLGDTAMYLCATSRTYRGADTEAFFGQGTRLTVV.

This clonotype was picked up many times. The rearrangement links TRBV18 to TRBJ2-7, with TRBD1 matching 9 bases. The CDR3 has 14 residues. The germline V gene encodes CDR1 KGHSH and CDR2 LQKENI. With V trimmed by 4 bases and J by 4 bases, 5 bases remained unmatched. CDR3 sequence reads: CASSRRQGVYEQYF. In nucleotides, the CDR3 is TGTGCCAGCTCACGCCGACAGGGGGTGTACGAGCAGTACTTC.

This rearrangement joins TRBV6-2 or TRBV6-3 to TRBJ1-1, with a possible D match to TRBD1 (6 bases). The length of the CDR3 is 15 residues. V was trimmed by 0 bases and J by 4 bases, leaving 12 bases between them. In germline, CDR1 is MNHEY, CDR2 SVGEGT. The chain's CDR3 is CASSYSGGAGTEAFF. The CDR3 coding sequence is TGTGCCAGCAGTTACTCGGGGGGCGCGGGCACTGAAGCTTTCTTT.

This clonotype was counted many times. This chain uses TRBV6-5 with TRBJ1-1; the D is unclear. Germline V gives CDR1 MNHEY, CDR2 SVGAGI. With 4 bases removed from V and 1 base from J, the gap between germline ends came to 10 bases. The CDR3 totals 14 residues. Written as DNA, the CDR3 is TGTGCCAGCAGTTCCCTTTCGGCGAACACTGAAGCTTTCTTT. It codes for CASSSLSANTEAFF.

The CDR3 loop is CASSYPPGLAGGYVETQYF. The CDR3 bases are TGTGCCAGCAGTTACCCCCCGGGACTAGCGGGAGGGTACGTAGAGACCCAGTACTTC. V gene TRBV6-2 or TRBV6-3 combines with J gene TRBJ2-5, with TRBD2 matching 16 bases. J gave up 4 bases and V 2 bases, and 10 bases lay outside the gene matches. This CDR3 spans 19 amino acids. The V gene's germline CDR1 is MNHEY and CDR2 SVGEGT.

This clonotype was counted at least ten times. The chain has TRBV4-1 and TRBJ2-5, with 8 bases aligning to TRBD1. Looked up from germline, CDR1 is MGHRA and CDR2 is YSYEKL. Losses at the gene ends were 3 bases for V and 5 bases for J; bases not matched to a gene: 20. The CDR3 loop spans 19 amino acids. Here the CDR3 reads CASSHQLPGATGATETQYF. The CDR3 nucleotides are TGCGCCAGCAGCCACCAATTGCCCGGGGCGACAGGGGCGACCGAGACCCAGTACTTC.

A few counts support this clonotype. V is TRBV5-1 and J is TRBJ2-7; 7 bases align to TRBD2. V shed 4 bases, J shed 3 bases, and the junction held 7 bases outside the gene matches. Germline V gene sequence: CDR1 SGHRS, CDR2 YFSETQ. The CDR3 is made up of 14 amino acids. CDR3: CASSILAASYEQYF. CDR3 coding DNA: TGCGCCAGCAGCATCCTAGCGGCAAGCTACGAGCAGTACTTC.

The sample holds many counts of this clonotype. This chain links TRBV7-9 with TRBJ1-5; the match to TRBD1 covers 8 bases. Germline assignment: CDR1 SEHNR and CDR2 FQNEAQ (reference sequence). The CDR3 totals 13 residues. The junction had 2 bases not matched to a gene; V was cut back by 5 bases and J by 5 bases. This CDR3 reads CASSATGDQPQHF. The CDR3 bases are TGTGCCAGCAGCGCGACAGGGGATCAGCCCCAGCATTTT.

This clonotype occurred many times. J is TRBJ1-1 and V is TRBV14; D gene unclear. V was trimmed by 2 bases and J by 6 bases, leaving 10 bases between them. The CDR3 runs to 13 residues. From germline, CDR1 is SGHDN and CDR2 FVKESK. The DNA of the CDR3 is TGTGCCAGCAGCCAATCGGCGGGAGCTGAAGCTTTCTTT. It translates to CASSQSAGAEAFF.

At least ten counts were recorded for this clonotype. The V call is TRBV10-3, the J call TRBJ2-5; D possibly corresponds to TRBD1 (5 bases). The CDR3 extends over 14 amino acids. Germline values: CDR1 ENHRY, CDR2 SYGVKD. V lost 0 bases to trimming and J lost 5 bases, with 10 bases between them. Here the CDR3 reads CAISESSTDETQYF. The CDR3 coding sequence is TGTGCCATCAGTGAGTCGTCGACAGACGAGACCCAGTACTTC.

The chain employs TRBV11-2 and TRBJ2-2, with a tentative D call TRBD2 (6 bases). Trimming shortened V by 5 bases and J by 1 base, and 17 bases separated the two germline ends. Germline values: CDR1 SGHAT, CDR2 FQNNGV. The CDR3 is made up of 17 amino acids. The CDR3 DNA reads as TGTGCCAGCAGCCTTGTGGGCTTGCGGGAGAACACCGGGGAGCTGTTTTTT. Translation: CASSLVGLRENTGELFF. Filled out from reference TRBV11-2 and TRBJ2-2, the complete variable domain reads EAGVAQSPRYKIIEKRQSVAFWCNPISGHATLYWYQQILGQGPKLLIQFQNNGVVDDSQLPKDRFSAERLKGVDSTLKIQPAKLEDSAVYLCASSLVGLRENTGELFFGEGSRLTVL.

This clonotype was counted ten times or more. A read error may produce the germline difference seen at one junction end. The chain is built from TRBV19 and TRBJ1-1, with D unresolved. Germline V gene data show CDR1 as LNHDA and CDR2 as SQIVND (reference sequence). CDR3 length equals 15 residues. CDR3 sequence reads: CASSSSGPLKTEAFF. CDR3 bases: TGTGCCAGTAGTAGTTCCGGACCATTGAAGACTGAAGCTTTCTTT.

Note on this clonotype: The CDR3 end shows no conserved phenylalanine or tryptophan, and so a read error is likely. The DNA is omitted, as the CDR3 cannot be located on it reliably, and the CDR3 follows TCRdb's listing. V usage is TRBV6-2 or TRBV6-3 and J usage is TRBJ2-7; the D call TRBD2 from the table was never checked on the DNA. The V gene's germline CDR1 is MNHEY and CDR2 SVGEGT. The CDR3 is 14 amino acids in total, end residues counted. CDR3 region: CASSPSGSSYEQCS.

This clonotype was detected ten times or more. V is TRBV6-1 and J is TRBJ2-7; 8 bases agree with TRBD2. The V gene's germline CDR1 is MNHNS and CDR2 SASEGT. V lost 6 bases and J lost 5; bases outside the gene matches: 9. CDR3 length: 14 amino acids. CDR3: CASRPTSALHEQYF. The CDR3 coding sequence is TGTGCCAGCAGACCGACTAGCGCGCTCCACGAGCAGTACTTC.

This clonotype was found many times. J is TRBJ1-1 and V is TRBV20-1, with TRBD1 matching over 7 bases. Germline V lookup: CDR1 DFQATT, CDR2 SNEGSKA (reference sequence). Losses at the gene ends were 5 bases for V and 1 base for J; bases not matched to a gene: 4. CDR3 length: 13 amino acids. CDR3 in amino acids: CSAGRQGNTEAFF. CDR3 sequence (DNA): TGCAGTGCTGGACGACAGGGGAACACTGAAGCTTTCTTT.

In this sample, this clonotype turned up many times. This sequence joins TRBV4-2 and TRBJ1-1; perhaps TRBD1 as D (5 bases). V lost 6 bases, J lost 4 bases, and 9 bases lay in between. This CDR3 is built from 12 residues. Per the germline V gene, CDR1 is LGHNA and CDR2 is YNFKEQ. The CDR3 protein is CASRSGRTEAFF. CDR3 sequence (DNA): TGTGCCAGCAGATCGGGGCGCACTGAAGCTTTCTTT.

This clonotype was detected many times. This chain connects TRBV6-5 to TRBJ1-5; 7 bases are shared with TRBD1. This CDR3 has 16 residues. Per germline, CDR1 MNHEY and CDR2 SVGAGI. Germline trimming cut 3 bases from V and 0 bases from J; bases unmatched to any gene: 5. This CDR3 reads CASSYRDSYSNQPQHF. The CDR3 DNA follows: TGTGCCAGCAGTTATAGGGACAGTTATAGCAATCAGCCCCAGCATTTT.

There are many counts of this clonotype. The gene calls are TRBV5-1 and TRBJ2-7; either TRBD1 or TRBD2 may fit D (5 bases each). The germline gives CDR1 SGHRS, CDR2 YFSETQ. The CDR3 runs 16 residues. V lost 1 base, J lost 2 bases, and 16 bases lay in between. CDR3 loop: CASSLITGAFPYEQYF. Written as DNA, the CDR3 is TGCGCCAGCAGCTTGATCACCGGGGCGTTCCCCTACGAGCAGTACTTC. The full variable domain, its missing parts supplied by reference TRBV5-1 and TRBJ2-7, is KAGVTQTPRYLIKTRGQQVTLSCSPISGHRSVSWYQQTPGQGLQFLFEYFSETQRNKGNFPGRFSGRQFSNSRSEMNVSTLELGDSALYLCASSLITGAFPYEQYFGPGTRLTVT.

This sequence joins TRBV6-2 or TRBV6-3 and TRBJ2-4; the D gene is possibly TRBD2 (6 bases). Germline V lookup: CDR1 MNHEY, CDR2 SVGEGT. The CDR3 totals 14 residues. V was pared by 5 bases and J by 6 bases, with 14 bases between. The CDR3: CASSPAGFGNIQYF. In DNA form, the CDR3 reads TGTGCCAGCAGTCCGGCGGGGTTCGGAAACATTCAGTACTTC.

The chain carries TRBV28 and TRBJ1-4, with 7 positions matching TRBD1. Trimming cost V 6 bases and J 0 bases; bases outside gene matches: 4. The CDR3 runs 15 residues. The germline V gene encodes CDR1 MDHEN and CDR2 SYDVKM. This chain's CDR3 is CASRGTDATNEKLFF. The CDR3 DNA reads as TGTGCCAGCAGGGGGACAGACGCAACTAATGAAAAACTGTTTTTT.

V is TRBV6-1 and J is TRBJ2-7, with TRBD1 matching 12 bases. Germline V gives CDR1 MNHNS, CDR2 SASEGT. V was clipped by 6 bases and J by 7 bases; unmatched bases: 7. The CDR3 runs 14 residues. DNA for the CDR3: TGTGCCAGCAGGTCGGGACAGGGGGCGTGGGAGCAGTACTTC. Translation gives CASRSGQGAWEQYF.

In its sample, this clonotype was seen many times. V and J are TRBV29-1 and TRBJ2-7, with TRBD1 identical over 8 bases. CDR3 length: 15 amino acids. CDR1 and CDR2 from the germline V gene are SQVTM and ANQGSEA. Germline trimming cut 1 base from V and 4 bases from J; bases unmatched to any gene: 9. CDR3 residues: CSVEGRTGKPYEQYF. The CDR3 coding sequence is TGCAGCGTTGAAGGGCGGACAGGGAAACCTTACGAGCAGTACTTC.